This paragraph covers one TCR beta chain sequence. Its antigen remains unidentified. The sample comes from a study of T cell repertoires in cytomegalovirus infection. Looking at the study overall: Use of recently identified HLA-C-restricted and well-studied HLA-B-restricted CMV epitopes was part of the study. Carrying CMV and the relevant HLA type showed in public TCR beta signatures.

One entry per CDR3 protein, called by TCRdb with MiXCR from the reads. Of hundreds of thousands of distinct CDR3 sequences detected, almost 30% appear once; the ten largest clones hold around 18%. General observations from the study: It was HLA-C-restricted CMV-specific TCR beta clonotypes that dominated the response ex vivo.

Germline values: CDR1 SGHRS, CDR2 YFSETQ. This CDR3 contains 14 residues. Trimming removed 3 bases from V and 4 bases from J; junction bases left unmatched: 6. Sample: cultured PBMCs, taken from culture after CMV antigen stimulation. The genes are TRBV5-1 and TRBJ1-2; 7 positions agree with TRBD1. This TCR derives from a human donor in good health (CMV status not recorded). Some clones in this sample may be carry-over from other donors' samples. CDR3 loop: CASSSRDRPYGYTF. DNA for the CDR3: TGCGCCAGCAGCTCCCGGGACAGACCCTATGGCTACACCTTC.